Below, 8 T cell receptor beta chains from the same sample are listed, as sequenced in a study of T cells expressing NK-cell markers. TCRdb re-called the 5' RACE reads and catalogs CDR3 proteins one per entry, DNA excluded. In all, the sample yields roughly 390,000 distinct CDR3 sequences. The sequenced material came from blood T cells: a sorted CD56 or NKG2C T cell subset, CD4+ or CD8+ T cells, or bulk PBMC T cells (not recorded which). The receptors were gathered from a man aged 18 to 69 in good health.

The rearrangement joins TRBV9 to TRBJ2-7; TCRdb picks TRBD2, but there is no DNA to check that call. Germline CDR1 is SGDLS and CDR2 is YYNGEE. The CDR3 loop spans 13 amino acids. The CDR3 loop is CASSASTSGEQYF.

V and J are TRBV19 and TRBJ1-6; without DNA, the TCRdb call of TRBD1 cannot be checked. The CDR3 extends over 17 amino acids. Per the germline V gene, CDR1 is LNHDA and CDR2 is SQIVND (reference sequence). CDR3 amino acids: CASSPRTGWLVDSPLHF.

The chain is built from TRBV19 and TRBJ2-2; checking the TCRdb D call of TRBD1 is not possible without DNA. The CDR3 contains 15 residues. Germline V lookup: CDR1 LNHDA, CDR2 SQIVND (reference sequence). The CDR3 sequence: CATGGGRRTTGELFF.

The chain joins TRBV7-6 to TRBJ2-1; TCRdb selects TRBD1, and the lack of DNA leaves this call unchecked. Germline V gene sequence: CDR1 SGHVS, CDR2 FNYEAQ. The CDR3 has 15 residues. The CDR3 sequence is CASRGIVGPGVEQFF.

This chain links TRBV18 with TRBJ2-7; TCRdb selects TRBD2, and the lack of DNA leaves this call unchecked. The germline CDR1 and CDR2 sequences are KGHSH and LQKENI. This CDR3 region has 14 residues. CDR3: CASSTSRNSSEQYF. Based on the CDR3 plus reference TRBV18 and TRBJ2-7, the full variable domain is NAGVMQNPRHLVRRRGQEARLRCSPMKGHSHVYWYRQLPEEGLKFMVYLQKENIIDESGMPKERFSAEFPKEGPSILRIQQVVRGDSAAYFCASSTSRNSSEQYFGPGTRLTVT.

V gene TRBV12-3 or TRBV12-4 combines with J gene TRBJ2-7. This CDR3 contains 14 residues. This CDR3 reads CASSYTRNSYEQYF.

The chain is built from TRBV5-4 and TRBJ2-7; TCRdb proposes TRBD2, but this gene call is untestable without DNA. Germline assignment: CDR1 SGHNT and CDR2 YYREEE (reference sequence). This CDR3 is 14 amino acids long. CDR3 amino acids: CASSLAGVFYEQYF.

V gene TRBV5-4 combines with J gene TRBJ2-1; TCRdb designates TRBD1, a call that cannot be tested without DNA. CDR3 length: 15 amino acids. Germline V gene data show CDR1 as SGHNT and CDR2 as YYREEE (reference sequence). The CDR3 spells CASSPPGTGINEQFF. Full variable domain (missing parts from reference TRBV5-4 and TRBJ2-1): ETGVTQSPTHLIKTRGQQVTLRCSSQSGHNTVSWYQQALGQGPQFIFQYYREEENGRGNFPPRFSGLQFPNYSSELNVNALELDDSALYLCASSPPGTGINEQFFGPGTRLTVL.